These T cell receptor beta chains were read from a single sample in a study of T cell repertoires in cytomegalovirus infection. TCRdb re-called the reads through MiXCR, storing one row per CDR3 protein. The sample includes approximately 270,000 distinct CDR3 sequences, roughly 21% of them seen just once. Their antigen targets remain unknown. Sequencing was performed on cultured PBMCs, taken from culture after CMV antigen stimulation. These TCRs come from a human donor in good health (CMV status not recorded). Some clones in this sample may be carry-over from other donors' samples. The CDR3 runs from the conserved cysteine through the conserved F or W. Some rows have no size entry. The others give once, few or many, or a class for an expanded clone.

v_gene: TRBV6-2/TRBV6-3
abundance: -
CDR3aa: CASRGQGLRPTEAFF

v_gene: TRBV19
abundance: few
CDR3aa: CASSSAGAYNEQFF

v_gene: TRBV20-1
abundance: -
CDR3aa: CSARKVYEQYF

v_gene: TRBV6-5
abundance: -
CDR3aa: CASSTSGGGNTEAFF

v_gene: TRBV7-2
abundance: many
CDR3aa: CASSLPGQGDNEQFF

v_gene: TRBV7-2
abundance: many
CDR3aa: CASSLDRGNEQFF

v_gene: TRBV20-1
abundance: few
CDR3aa: CSASGPGMIGNQPQHF

v_gene: TRBV20-1
abundance: many
CDR3aa: CSAPGEAGANVLTF

v_gene: TRBV7-8
abundance: -
CDR3aa: CASSLGSGREDTQYF

v_gene: TRBV4-1
abundance: few
CDR3aa: CASSQGGYNEQFF

v_gene: TRBV5-4
abundance: -
CDR3aa: CASSLGPKSTDTQYF

v_gene: TRBV20-1
abundance: -
CDR3aa: CSARGAGEATYEQYF

v_gene: TRBV19
abundance: many
CDR3aa: CASSIAGSYNEQFF

v_gene: TRBV6-4
abundance: few
CDR3aa: CASSRSGIDGETQYF

v_gene: TRBV12-3/TRBV12-4
abundance: -
CDR3aa: CASRWTSGETQYF